The clone carrying this T cell receptor (beta chain) was counted between two and nine times. The antigen is unknown. Generation of TCR cDNA used 5'RACE template switching (which added a universal primer site and UMIs). One entry per CDR3 protein results from TCRdb running MiXCR on the 5' RACE reads. This table has more than 300,000 distinct CDR3 sequences, roughly 10% appearing once. The record originates from a study of T cells after yellow fever vaccination. The V gene end was trimmed by 2 bases and the J gene end by 5 bases; junction bases not matched to a gene: 4. The CDR3 length is 15 residues. In germline, CDR1 is SGHAT, CDR2 FQNNGV. Study outcomes and limitations: Reappearance after the booster was seen for most primary-vaccination clones, at 95% to 97% CD4 and 75% to 90% CD8.

Source: CD4+ T cells sorted from PBMCs, taken 45 days after the yellow fever booster vaccination. This TCR came from a man between 18 and 29 years old who received the YFV17D yellow fever vaccine. The chain recombines TRBV11-2 with TRBJ2-3; 10 bases map to TRBD2. In DNA form, the CDR3 reads TGTGCCAGCAGCTTACAGCGGGGGGGCAAAGATACGCAGTATTTT. This codes for CASSLQRGGKDTQYF.